This entry describes one T cell receptor beta chain. Antigen specificity is unknown. This CDR3 has 13 amino acids. Trimming cost V 7 bases and J 7 bases; bases outside gene matches: 9. CDR1 DFQATT and CDR2 SNEGSKA come from the germline V gene (reference sequence). These data originate in a study of vaccination and CD4 T cells after COVID-19. Overall study: Samples after vaccination came a median about 72 days past dose two, ranging 14 to 241. Each control was exposed to a CEFX pool, an HIV-1 Nef pool, or no peptide at all.

Cultured CD4+ T-cell DNA underwent Oncomine TCR Beta short-read sequencing. Each CDR3 protein is one row after TCRdb ran MiXCR on the PCR reads. The table shows about 23,000 distinct CDR3 sequences, with approximately 67% occurring only once. As to treatment: roughly 11-day PBMC culture with coronavirus spike peptide pools or control peptides (ViraFEST assay). Sequencing was performed on CD4+ T cells from blood, cultured in vitro, taken after SARS-CoV-2 vaccination. The chain recombines TRBV20-1 with TRBJ2-1; 8 bases fit TRBD1. The source is a human donor who received a COVID-19 vaccine. The CDR3 DNA reads TGCAGTGTGCGTAGGACAGGGTGGAATGAGCAGTTCTTC. Translated: CSVRRTGWNEQFF.